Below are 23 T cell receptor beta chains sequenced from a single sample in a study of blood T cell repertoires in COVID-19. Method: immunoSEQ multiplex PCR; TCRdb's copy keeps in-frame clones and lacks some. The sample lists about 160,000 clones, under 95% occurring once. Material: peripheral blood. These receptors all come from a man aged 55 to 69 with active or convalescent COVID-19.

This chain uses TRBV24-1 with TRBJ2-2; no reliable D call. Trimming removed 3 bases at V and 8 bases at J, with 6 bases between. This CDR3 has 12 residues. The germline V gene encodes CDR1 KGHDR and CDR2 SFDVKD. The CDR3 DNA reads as TGTGCCACCAGTGATCCCCGGGGGGAGCTGTTTTTT. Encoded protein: CATSDPRGELFF.

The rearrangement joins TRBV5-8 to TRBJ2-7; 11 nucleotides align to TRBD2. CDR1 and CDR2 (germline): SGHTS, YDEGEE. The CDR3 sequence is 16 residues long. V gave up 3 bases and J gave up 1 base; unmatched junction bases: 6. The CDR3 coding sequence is TGTGCCAGCAGCTGGGGTACTAGCGGGAGTTCCTACGAGCAGTACTTC. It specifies CASSWGTSGSSYEQYF.

Here the CDR3 reads CASSQLNEGRVNTEAFF. The DNA for the CDR3 is TGTGCCAGCAGCCAACTCAACGAGGGGAGGGTGAACACTGAAGCTTTCTTT. This chain links TRBV4-2 with TRBJ1-1, with D maybe TRBD1 (5 bases). The germline V gene encodes CDR1 LGHNA and CDR2 YNFKEQ. The CDR3 length is 17 residues. Trimming pared 2 bases from V and 0 bases from J, leaving 16 bases between.

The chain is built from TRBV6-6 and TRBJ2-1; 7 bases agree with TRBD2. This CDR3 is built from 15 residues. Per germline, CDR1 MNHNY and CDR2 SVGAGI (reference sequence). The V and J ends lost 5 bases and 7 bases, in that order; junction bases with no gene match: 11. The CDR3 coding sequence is TGTGCCAGCAGTCCAGCGGGGTGGGCTACGAATGAGCAGTTCTTC. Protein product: CASSPAGWATNEQFF.

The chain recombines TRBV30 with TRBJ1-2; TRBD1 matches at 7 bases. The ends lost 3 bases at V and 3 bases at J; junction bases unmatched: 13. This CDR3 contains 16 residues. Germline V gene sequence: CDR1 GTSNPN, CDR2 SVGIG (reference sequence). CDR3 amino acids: CAWRGARGPEDYGYTF. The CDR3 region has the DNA TGTGCCTGGAGGGGGGCAAGGGGGCCGGAGGACTATGGCTACACCTTC.

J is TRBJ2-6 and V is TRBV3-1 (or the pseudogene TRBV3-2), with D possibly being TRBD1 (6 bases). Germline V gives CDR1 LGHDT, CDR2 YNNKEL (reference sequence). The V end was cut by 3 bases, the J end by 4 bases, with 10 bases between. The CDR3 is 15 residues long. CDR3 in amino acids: CASSQQGFGANVLTF. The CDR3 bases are TGTGCCAGCAGCCAGCAGGGGTTCGGGGCCAACGTCCTGACTTTC.

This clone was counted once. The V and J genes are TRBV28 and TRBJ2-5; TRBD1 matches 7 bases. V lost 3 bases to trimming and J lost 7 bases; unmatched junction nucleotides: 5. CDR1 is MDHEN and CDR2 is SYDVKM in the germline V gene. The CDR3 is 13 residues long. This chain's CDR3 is CASSFVSGGTQYF. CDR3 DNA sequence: TGTGCCAGCAGTTTCGTGTCAGGGGGGACCCAGTACTTC.

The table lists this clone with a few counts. This CDR3 reads CASRYRGRYGGEQYF. The CDR3 region has the DNA TGTGCCAGCAGATACAGGGGGAGATATGGCGGCGAGCAGTACTTC. The V and J genes are TRBV27 and TRBJ2-7; 8 bases align to TRBD1. The CDR3 length is 15 residues. Trimming removed 6 bases from V and 6 bases from J; junction bases left unmatched: 13. CDR1 and CDR2 (germline): MNHEY, SMNVEV (reference sequence).

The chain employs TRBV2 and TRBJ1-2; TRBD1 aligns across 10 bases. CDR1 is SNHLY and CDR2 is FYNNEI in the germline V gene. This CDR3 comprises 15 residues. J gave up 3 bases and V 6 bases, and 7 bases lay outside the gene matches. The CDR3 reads CASSLTGGEDYGYTF. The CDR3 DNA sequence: TGTGCCAGCAGCCTGACAGGGGGCGAGGACTATGGCTACACCTTC.

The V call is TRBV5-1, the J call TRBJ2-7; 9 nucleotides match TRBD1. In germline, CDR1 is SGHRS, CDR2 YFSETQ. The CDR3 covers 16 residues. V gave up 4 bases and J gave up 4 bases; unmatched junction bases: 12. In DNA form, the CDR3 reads TGCGCCAGCAGCCGCGGCCCGGGACAGGGATCATACGAGCAGTACTTC. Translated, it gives CASSRGPGQGSYEQYF.

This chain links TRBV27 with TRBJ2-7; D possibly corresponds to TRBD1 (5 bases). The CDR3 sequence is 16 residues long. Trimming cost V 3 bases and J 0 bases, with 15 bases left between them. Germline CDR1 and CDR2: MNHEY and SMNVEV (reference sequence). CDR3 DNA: TGTGCCAGCAGTTTTTGGGGCCAGGGCATCTCCTACGAGCAGTACTTC. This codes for CASSFWGQGISYEQYF.

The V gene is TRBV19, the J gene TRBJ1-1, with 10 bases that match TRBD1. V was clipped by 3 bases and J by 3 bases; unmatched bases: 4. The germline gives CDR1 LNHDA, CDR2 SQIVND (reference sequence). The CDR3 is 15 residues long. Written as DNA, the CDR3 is TGTGCCAGTAGTATCCCCGGGACAGGGGACACTGAAGCTTTCTTT. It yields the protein CASSIPGTGDTEAFF.

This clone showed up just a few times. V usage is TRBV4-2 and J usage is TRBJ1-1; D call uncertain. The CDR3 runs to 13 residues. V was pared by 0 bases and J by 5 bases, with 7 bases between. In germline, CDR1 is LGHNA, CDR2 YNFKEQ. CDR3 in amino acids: CASSQDRGTEAFF. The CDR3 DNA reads TGTGCCAGCAGCCAAGATAGAGGTACTGAAGCTTTCTTT.

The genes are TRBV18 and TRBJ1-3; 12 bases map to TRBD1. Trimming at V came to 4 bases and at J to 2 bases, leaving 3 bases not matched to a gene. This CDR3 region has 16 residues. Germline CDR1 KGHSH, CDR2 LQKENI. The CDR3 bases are TGTGCCAGCTCACAAGGGACAGGGGGCCCTGGAAACACCATATATTTT. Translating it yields CASSQGTGGPGNTIYF.

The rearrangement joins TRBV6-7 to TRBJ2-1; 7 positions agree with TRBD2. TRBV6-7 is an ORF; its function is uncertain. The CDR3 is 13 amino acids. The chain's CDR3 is CVPPGTTHHEQFF. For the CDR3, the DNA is TGTGTCCCACCCGGGACTACCCACCATGAGCAGTTCTTC.

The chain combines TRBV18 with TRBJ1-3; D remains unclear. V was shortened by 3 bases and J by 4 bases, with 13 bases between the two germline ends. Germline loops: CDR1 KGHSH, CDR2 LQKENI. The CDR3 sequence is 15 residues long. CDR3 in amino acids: CASSPKEKQGNTIYF. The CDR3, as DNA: TGTGCCAGCTCACCTAAAGAGAAACAGGGAAACACCATATATTTT.

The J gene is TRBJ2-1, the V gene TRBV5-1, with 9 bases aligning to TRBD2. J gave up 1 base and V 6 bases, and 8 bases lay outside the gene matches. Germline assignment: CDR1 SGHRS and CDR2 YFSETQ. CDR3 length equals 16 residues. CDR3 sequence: CASMTVAGASYNEQFF. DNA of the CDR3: TGCGCCAGCATGACCGTAGCGGGGGCTTCCTACAATGAGCAGTTCTTC.

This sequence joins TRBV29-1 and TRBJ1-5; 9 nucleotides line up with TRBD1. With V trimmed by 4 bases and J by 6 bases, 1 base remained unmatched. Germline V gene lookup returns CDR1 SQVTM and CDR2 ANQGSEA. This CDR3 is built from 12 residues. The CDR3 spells CSVGDRAQPQHF. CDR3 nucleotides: TGCAGCGTTGGGGACAGGGCTCAGCCCCAGCATTTT. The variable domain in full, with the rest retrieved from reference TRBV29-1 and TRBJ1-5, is SAVISQKPSRDICQRGTSLTIQCQVDSQVTMMFWYRQQPGQSLTLIATANQGSEATYESGFVIDKFPISRPNLTFSTLTVSNMSPEDSSIYLCSVGDRAQPQHFGDGTRLSIL.

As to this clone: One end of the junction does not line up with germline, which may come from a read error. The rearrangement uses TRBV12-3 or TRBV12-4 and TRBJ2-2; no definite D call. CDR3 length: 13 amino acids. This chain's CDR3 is CASSLGSTRELFF. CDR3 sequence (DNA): TGTGCCAGCAGCCTCGGGTCCACCAGGGAGCTGTTTTTT.

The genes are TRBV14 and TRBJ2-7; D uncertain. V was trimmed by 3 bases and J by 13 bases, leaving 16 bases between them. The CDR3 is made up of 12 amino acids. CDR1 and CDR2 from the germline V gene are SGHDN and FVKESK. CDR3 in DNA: TGTGCCAGCAGCCAGAATGGGTGGCAGCGTTACTTC. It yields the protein CASSQNGWQRYF. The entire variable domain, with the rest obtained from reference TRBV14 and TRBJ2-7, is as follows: EAGVTQFPSHSVIEKGQTVTLRCDPISGHDNLYWYRRVMGKEIKFLLHFVKESKQDESGMPNNRFLAERTGGTYSTLKVQPAELEDSGVYFCASSQNGWQRYFGPGTRLTVT.

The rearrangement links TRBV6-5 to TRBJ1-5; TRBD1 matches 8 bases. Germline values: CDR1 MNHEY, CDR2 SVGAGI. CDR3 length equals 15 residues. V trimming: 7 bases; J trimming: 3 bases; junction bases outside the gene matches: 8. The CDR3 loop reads CASKRDRTYNQPQHF. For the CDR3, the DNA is TGTGCCAGCAAGAGGGACAGGACGTACAATCAGCCCCAGCATTTT.

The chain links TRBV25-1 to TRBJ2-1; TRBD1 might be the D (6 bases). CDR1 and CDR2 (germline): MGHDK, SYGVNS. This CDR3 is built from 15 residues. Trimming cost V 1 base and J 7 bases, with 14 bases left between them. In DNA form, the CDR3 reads TGTGCCAGCAGTGAATTAGGGGGAGTAGGGAATGAGCAGTTCTTC. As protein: CASSELGGVGNEQFF.

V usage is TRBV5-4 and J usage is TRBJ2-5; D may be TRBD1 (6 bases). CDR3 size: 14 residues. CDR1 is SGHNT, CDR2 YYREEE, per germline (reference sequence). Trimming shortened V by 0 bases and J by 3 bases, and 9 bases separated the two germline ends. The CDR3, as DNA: TGTGCCAGCAGCTTGGCACAGGGCAAAGAGACCCAGTACTTC. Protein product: CASSLAQGKETQYF.